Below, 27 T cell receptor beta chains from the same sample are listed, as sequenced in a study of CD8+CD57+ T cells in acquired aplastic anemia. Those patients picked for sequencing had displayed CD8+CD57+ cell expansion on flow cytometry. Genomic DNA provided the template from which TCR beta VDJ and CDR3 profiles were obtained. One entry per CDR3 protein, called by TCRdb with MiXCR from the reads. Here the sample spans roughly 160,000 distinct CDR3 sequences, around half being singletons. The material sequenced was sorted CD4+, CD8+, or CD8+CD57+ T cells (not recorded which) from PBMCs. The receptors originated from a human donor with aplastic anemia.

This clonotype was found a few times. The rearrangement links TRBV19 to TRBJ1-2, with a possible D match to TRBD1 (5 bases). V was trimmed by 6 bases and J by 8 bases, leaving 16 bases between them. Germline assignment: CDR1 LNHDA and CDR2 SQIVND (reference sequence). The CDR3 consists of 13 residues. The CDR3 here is CASSGWQGLGYTF. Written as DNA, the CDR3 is TGTGCCAGTAGCGGATGGCAGGGATTAGGCTACACCTTC.

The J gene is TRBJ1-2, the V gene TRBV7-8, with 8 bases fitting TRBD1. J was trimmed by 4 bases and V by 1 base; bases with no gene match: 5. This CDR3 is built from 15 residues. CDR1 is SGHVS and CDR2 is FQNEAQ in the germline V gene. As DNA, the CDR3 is TGTGCCAGCAGCTTAGTTGGACAGGGCTTCTATGGCTACACCTTC. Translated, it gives CASSLVGQGFYGYTF.

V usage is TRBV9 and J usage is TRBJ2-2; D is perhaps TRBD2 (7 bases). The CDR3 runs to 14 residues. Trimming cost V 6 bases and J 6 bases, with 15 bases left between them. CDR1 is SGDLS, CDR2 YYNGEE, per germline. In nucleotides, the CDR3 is TGTGCCAGCACCACGGGGGGCGTTTCCGGGGAGCTGTTTTTT. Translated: CASTTGGVSGELFF.

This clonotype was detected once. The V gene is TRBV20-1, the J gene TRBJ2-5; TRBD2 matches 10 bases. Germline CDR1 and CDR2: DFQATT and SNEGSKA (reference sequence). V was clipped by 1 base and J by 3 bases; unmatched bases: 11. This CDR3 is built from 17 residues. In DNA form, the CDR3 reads TGCAGTGCTAGAGGTTCTTTCTGGCTAGCGGGGGAAGAGACCCAGTACTTC. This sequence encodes CSARGSFWLAGEETQYF.

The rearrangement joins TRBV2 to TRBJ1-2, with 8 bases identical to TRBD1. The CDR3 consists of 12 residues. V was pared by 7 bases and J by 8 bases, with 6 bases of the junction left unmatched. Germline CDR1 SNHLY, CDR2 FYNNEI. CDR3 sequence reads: CASKWTGLGYTF. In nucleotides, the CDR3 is TGTGCCAGCAAGTGGACAGGGTTAGGCTACACCTTC.

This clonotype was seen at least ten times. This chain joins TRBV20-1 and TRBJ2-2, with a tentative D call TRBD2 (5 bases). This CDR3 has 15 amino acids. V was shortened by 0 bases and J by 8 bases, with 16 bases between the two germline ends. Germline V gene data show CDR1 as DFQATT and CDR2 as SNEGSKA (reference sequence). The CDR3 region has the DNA TGCAGTGCTAGAGATATGAGGGTGAACTCTGGGGAGCTGTTTTTT. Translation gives CSARDMRVNSGELFF.

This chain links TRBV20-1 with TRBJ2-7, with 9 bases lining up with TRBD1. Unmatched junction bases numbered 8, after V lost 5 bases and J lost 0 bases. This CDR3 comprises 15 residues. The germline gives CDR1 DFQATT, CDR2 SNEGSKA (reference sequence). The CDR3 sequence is CSAPDRGTSSYEQYF. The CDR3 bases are TGCAGTGCTCCCGACAGGGGGACGAGCTCCTACGAGCAGTACTTC.

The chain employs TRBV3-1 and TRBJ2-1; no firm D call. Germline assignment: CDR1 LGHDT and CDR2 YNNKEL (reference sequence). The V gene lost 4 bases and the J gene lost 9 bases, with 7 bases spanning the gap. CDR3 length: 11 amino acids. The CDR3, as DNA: TGTGCCAGCAGCCCCGGTCTTGAGCAGTTCTTC. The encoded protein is CASSPGLEQFF.

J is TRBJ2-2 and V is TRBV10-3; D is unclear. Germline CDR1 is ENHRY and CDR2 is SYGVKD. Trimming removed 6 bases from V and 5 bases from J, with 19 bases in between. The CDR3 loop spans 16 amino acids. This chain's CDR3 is CAIRSDFQKRTGELFF. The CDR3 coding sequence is TGTGCCATCAGGTCCGACTTTCAAAAACGGACCGGGGAGCTGTTTTTT.

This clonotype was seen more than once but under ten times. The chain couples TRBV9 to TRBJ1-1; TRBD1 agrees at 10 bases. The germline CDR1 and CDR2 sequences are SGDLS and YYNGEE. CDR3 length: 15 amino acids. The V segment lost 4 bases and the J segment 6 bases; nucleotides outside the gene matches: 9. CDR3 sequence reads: CASSPRQGAGAEAFF. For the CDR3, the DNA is TGTGCCAGCAGCCCGAGACAGGGGGCTGGGGCTGAAGCTTTCTTT.

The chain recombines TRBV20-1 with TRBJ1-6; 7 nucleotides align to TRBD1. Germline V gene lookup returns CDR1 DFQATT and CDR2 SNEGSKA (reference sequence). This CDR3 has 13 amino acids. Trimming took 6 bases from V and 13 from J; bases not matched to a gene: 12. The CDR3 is CSARRGQQFPLHF. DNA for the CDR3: TGCAGTGCCCGCCGGGGACAGCAGTTCCCCCTCCACTTT.

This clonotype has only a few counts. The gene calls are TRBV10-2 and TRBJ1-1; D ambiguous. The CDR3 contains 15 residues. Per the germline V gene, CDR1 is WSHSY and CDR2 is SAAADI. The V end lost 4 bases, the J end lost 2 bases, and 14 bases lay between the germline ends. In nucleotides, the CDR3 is TGCGCCAGCAGTGTGTCTGTATCCCCAAACACTGAAGCTTTCTTT. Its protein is CASSVSVSPNTEAFF.

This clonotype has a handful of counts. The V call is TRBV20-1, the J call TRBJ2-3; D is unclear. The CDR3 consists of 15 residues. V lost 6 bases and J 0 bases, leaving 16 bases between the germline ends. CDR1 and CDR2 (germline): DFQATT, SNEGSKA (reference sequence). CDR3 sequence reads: CSAQDSQTSTDTQYF. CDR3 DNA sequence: TGCAGTGCGCAAGATAGCCAAACTAGCACAGATACGCAGTATTTT.

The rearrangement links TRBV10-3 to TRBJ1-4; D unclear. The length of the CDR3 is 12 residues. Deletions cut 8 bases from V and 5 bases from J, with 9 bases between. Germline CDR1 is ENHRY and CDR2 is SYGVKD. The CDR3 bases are TGTGCCATCGGAAACCCCAATGAAAAACTGTTTTTT. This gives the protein CAIGNPNEKLFF.

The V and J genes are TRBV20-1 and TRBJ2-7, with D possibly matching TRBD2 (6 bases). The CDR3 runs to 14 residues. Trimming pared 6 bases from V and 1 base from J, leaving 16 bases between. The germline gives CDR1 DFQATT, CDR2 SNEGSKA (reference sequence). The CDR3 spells CSAPGRKQSYEQYF. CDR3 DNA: TGCAGTGCCCCGGGGAGGAAACAATCCTACGAGCAGTACTTC.

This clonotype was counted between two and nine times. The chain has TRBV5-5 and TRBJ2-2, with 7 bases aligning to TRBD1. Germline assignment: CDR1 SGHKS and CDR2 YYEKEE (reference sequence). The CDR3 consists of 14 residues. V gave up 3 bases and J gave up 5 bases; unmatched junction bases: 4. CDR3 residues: CASSSRDRTGELFF. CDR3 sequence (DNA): TGTGCCAGCAGCTCACGGGACAGAACCGGGGAGCTGTTTTTT.

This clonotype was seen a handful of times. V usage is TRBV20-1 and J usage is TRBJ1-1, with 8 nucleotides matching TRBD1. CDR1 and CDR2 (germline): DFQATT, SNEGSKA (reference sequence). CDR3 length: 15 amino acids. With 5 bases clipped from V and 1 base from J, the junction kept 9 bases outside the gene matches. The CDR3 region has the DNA TGCAGTGCTTTGGCCCCGGACAGGGAGAACACTGAAGCTTTCTTT. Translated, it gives CSALAPDRENTEAFF.

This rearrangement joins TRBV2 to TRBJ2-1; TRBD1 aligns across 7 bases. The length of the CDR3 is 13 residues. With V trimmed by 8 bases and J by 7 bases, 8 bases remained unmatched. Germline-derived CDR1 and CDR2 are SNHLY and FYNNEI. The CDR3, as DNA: TGTGCCAGCTCAATAAAACAGGGGAATGAGCAGTTCTTC. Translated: CASSIKQGNEQFF.

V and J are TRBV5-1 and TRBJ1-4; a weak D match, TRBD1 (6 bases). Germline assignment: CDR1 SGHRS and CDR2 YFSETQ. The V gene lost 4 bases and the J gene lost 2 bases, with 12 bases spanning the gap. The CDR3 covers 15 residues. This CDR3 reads CASSTPGGTNEKLFF. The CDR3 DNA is TGCGCCAGCAGCACCCCGGGGGGCACTAATGAAAAACTGTTTTTT.

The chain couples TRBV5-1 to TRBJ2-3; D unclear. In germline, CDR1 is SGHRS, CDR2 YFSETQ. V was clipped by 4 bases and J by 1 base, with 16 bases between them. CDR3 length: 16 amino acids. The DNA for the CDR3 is TGCGCCAGCAGCCCTTCGGACCCAAGCCGCACAGATACGCAGTATTTT. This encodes CASSPSDPSRTDTQYF.

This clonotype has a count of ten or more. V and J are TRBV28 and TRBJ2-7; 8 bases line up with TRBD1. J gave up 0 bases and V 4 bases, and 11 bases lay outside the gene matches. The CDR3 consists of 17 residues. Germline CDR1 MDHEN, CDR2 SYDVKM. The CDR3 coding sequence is TGTGCCAGCAGTTCACCCCGCGGACAGGGCATCTCCTACGAGCAGTACTTC. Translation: CASSSPRGQGISYEQYF.

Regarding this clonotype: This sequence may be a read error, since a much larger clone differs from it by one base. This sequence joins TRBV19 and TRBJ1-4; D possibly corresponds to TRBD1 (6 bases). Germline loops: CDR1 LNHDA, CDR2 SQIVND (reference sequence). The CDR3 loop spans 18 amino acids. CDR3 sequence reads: CASSIGSAGGAAKEKLFF. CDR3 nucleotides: TGTGCCAGTAGTATAGGCTCAGCTGGGGGCGCAGCTAAGGAAAAACTGTTTTTT.

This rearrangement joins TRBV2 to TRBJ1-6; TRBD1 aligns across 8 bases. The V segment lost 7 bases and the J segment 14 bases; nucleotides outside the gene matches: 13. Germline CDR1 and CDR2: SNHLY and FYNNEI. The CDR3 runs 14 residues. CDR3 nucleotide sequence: TGTGCCAGCATTTCCGGGACAGGAATGGGCACCCTCCACTTT. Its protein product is CASISGTGMGTLHF. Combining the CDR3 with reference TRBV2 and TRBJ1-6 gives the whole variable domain EPEVTQTPSHQVTQMGQEVILRCVPISNHLYFYWYRQILGQKVEFLVSFYNNEISEKSEIFDDQFSVERPDGSNFTLKIRSTKLEDSAMYFCASISGTGMGTLHFGNGTRLTVT.

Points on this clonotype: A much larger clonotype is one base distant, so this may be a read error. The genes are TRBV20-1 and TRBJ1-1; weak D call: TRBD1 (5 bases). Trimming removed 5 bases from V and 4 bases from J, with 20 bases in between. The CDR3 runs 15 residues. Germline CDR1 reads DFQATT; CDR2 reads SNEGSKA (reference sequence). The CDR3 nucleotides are TGCAGTGCTGGAGGGGTCGGGACGGTGAGCACTGAAGCTTTCTTT. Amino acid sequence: CSAGGVGTVSTEAFF.

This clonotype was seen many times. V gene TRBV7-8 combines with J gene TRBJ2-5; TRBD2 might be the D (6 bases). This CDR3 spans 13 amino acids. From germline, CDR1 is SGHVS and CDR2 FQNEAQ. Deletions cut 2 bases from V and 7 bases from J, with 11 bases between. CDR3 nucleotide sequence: TGTGCCAGCAGCTTATCCGGGACTGCGACCCAGTACTTC. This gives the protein CASSLSGTATQYF.

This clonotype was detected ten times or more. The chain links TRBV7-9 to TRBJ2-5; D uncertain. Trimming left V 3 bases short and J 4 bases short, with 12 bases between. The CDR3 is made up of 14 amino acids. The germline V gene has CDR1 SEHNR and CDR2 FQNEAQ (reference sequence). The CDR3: CASSLGIVGETQYF. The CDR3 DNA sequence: TGTGCCAGCAGCTTGGGCATCGTGGGAGAGACCCAGTACTTC.

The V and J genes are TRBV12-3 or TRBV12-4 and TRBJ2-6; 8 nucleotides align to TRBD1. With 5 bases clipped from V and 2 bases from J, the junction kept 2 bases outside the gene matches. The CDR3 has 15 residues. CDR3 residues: CASSTDRAGANVLTF. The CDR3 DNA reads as TGTGCCAGCAGTACGGACAGGGCTGGGGCCAACGTCCTGACTTTC.